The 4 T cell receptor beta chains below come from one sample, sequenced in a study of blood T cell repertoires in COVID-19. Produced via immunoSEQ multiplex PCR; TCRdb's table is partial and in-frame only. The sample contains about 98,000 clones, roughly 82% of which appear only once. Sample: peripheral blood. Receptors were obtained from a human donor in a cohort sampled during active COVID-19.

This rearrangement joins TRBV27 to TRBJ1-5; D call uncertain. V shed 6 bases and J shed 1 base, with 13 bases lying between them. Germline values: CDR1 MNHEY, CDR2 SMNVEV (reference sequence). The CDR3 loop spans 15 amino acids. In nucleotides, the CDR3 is TGTGCCAGCAGAGAGGGAATAATAAGCAATCAGCCCCAGCATTTT. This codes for CASREGIISNQPQHF.

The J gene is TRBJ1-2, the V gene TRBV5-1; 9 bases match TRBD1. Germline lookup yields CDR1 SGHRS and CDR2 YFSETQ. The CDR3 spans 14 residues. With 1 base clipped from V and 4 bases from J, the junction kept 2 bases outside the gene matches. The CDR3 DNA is TGCGCCAGCAGCTTGACAGGGGGCCGCTATGGCTACACCTTC. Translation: CASSLTGGRYGYTF.

The CDR3 region has the DNA TGTGCCAGCAGCCCGGGACTCATTACGAACACCGGGGAGCTGTTTTTT. Amino acid sequence: CASSPGLITNTGELFF. The genes are TRBV25-1 and TRBJ2-2, with D perhaps TRBD2 (6 bases). Germline V gene data show CDR1 as MGHDK and CDR2 as SYGVNS. V lost 6 bases to trimming and J lost 0 bases, with 14 bases between them. This CDR3 has 16 residues.

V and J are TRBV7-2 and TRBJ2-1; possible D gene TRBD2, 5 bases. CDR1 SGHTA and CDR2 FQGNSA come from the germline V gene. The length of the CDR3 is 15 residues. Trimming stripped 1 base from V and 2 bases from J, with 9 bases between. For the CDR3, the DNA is TGTGCCAGCAGCTTAGGTCGGGGTGCCTACAATGAGCAGTTCTTC. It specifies CASSLGRGAYNEQFF.